The 29 T cell receptor beta chains below all came from one sample that was sequenced in a study of T cells after yellow fever vaccination. From the 5' RACE reads, TCRdb called clonotypes with MiXCR, one entry per CDR3 protein. The repertoire holds 300,000 to 400,000 distinct CDR3 sequences, with over 5% as singletons. Source: PBMCs, taken 5 days after the yellow fever booster vaccination. Every receptor here comes from a young man who received the YFV17D yellow fever vaccine.

The chain combines TRBV6-1 with TRBJ1-1, with D maybe TRBD1 (6 bases). The CDR3 is 14 residues long. Trimming removed 7 bases from V and 2 bases from J, with 14 bases in between. Germline-derived CDR1 and CDR2 are MNHNS and SASEGT. CDR3 residues: CASMPTGPNTEAFF. In nucleotides, the CDR3 is TGTGCCAGCATGCCGACAGGCCCAAACACTGAAGCTTTCTTT.

This clonotype was recorded many times. The V call is TRBV15, the J call TRBJ2-7; 10 bases agree with TRBD2. Germline trimming cut 5 bases from V and 1 base from J; bases unmatched to any gene: 17. The germline V gene has CDR1 LNHNV and CDR2 YYDKDF (reference sequence). The CDR3 sequence is 19 residues long. DNA for the CDR3: TGTGCCACCAGCGGTATGGGACTAGCGAGGGGCATAAGGTCCTACGAGCAGTACTTC. Encoded protein: CATSGMGLARGIRSYEQYF. The variable domain in full, completed from reference TRBV15 and TRBJ2-7, reads DAMVIQNPRYQVTQFGKPVTLSCSQTLNHNVMYWYQQKSSQAPKLLFHYYDKDFNNEADTPDNFQSRRPNTSFCFLDIRSPGLGDTAMYLCATSGMGLARGIRSYEQYFGPGTRLTVT.

This clonotype was seen a few times. The J gene is TRBJ1-6, the V gene TRBV5-1, with D tentatively TRBD1 (5 bases). Trimming stripped 0 bases from V and 7 bases from J, with 11 bases between. CDR1 and CDR2 (germline): SGHRS, YFSETQ. This CDR3 spans 15 amino acids. DNA for the CDR3: TGCGCCAGCAGCTTGGAGGGGACGAGGAATTCACCCCTCCACTTT. It specifies CASSLEGTRNSPLHF.

There are many counts of this clonotype. The DNA for the CDR3 is TGCAGCGTTGACGGACAGGGTCGCACCGGGGAGCTGTTTTTT. As protein: CSVDGQGRTGELFF. V and J are TRBV29-1 and TRBJ2-2; 8 bases are shared with TRBD1. Losses at the gene ends were 3 bases for V and 4 bases for J; bases not matched to a gene: 4. Germline V gene lookup returns CDR1 SQVTM and CDR2 ANQGSEA. There are 14 residues in the CDR3.

This clonotype was detected many times. The rearrangement uses TRBV7-3 and TRBJ1-1, with unresolved D. The CDR3 sequence is 13 residues long. The ends were cut back, 5 bases at V and 3 bases at J, with 10 bases in the middle. From germline, CDR1 is SGHTA and CDR2 FQGTGA. The DNA for the CDR3 is TGTGCCAGCAGCGACGTGGGCGACACTGAAGCTTTCTTT. It is translated as CASSDVGDTEAFF.

This clonotype turned up a few times. This chain connects TRBV12-3 or TRBV12-4 to TRBJ2-7; D not resolved. The CDR3 covers 13 residues. The V gene lost 6 bases and the J gene lost 2 bases, with 11 bases spanning the gap. The CDR3 spells CASSPTEAYEQYF. The CDR3 coding sequence is TGTGCCAGCAGCCCTACAGAGGCCTACGAGCAGTACTTC.

This clonotype came up many times. The chain joins TRBV20-1 to TRBJ2-1; D ambiguous. V was shortened by 1 base and J by 7 bases, with 11 bases between the two germline ends. The CDR3 sequence is 13 residues long. Per the germline V gene, CDR1 is DFQATT and CDR2 is SNEGSKA (reference sequence). As DNA, the CDR3 is TGCAGTGCTAGAGGCCCCTCGGGTAATGAGCAGTTCTTC. It codes for CSARGPSGNEQFF.

The table lists this clonotype with many counts. The genes are TRBV5-1 and TRBJ2-7; D possibly uses TRBD1 or TRBD2 (5 bases each). This CDR3 is built from 15 residues. Germline V gene data show CDR1 as SGHRS and CDR2 as YFSETQ. Trimming removed 4 bases from V and 5 bases from J, with 19 bases in between. The CDR3 DNA sequence: TGCGCCAGCAGCCGGACGGGGCGTTCTGGAAACGAGCAGTACTTC. This sequence encodes CASSRTGRSGNEQYF.

This sequence joins TRBV2 and TRBJ2-7; D may be TRBD1 (6 bases). This CDR3 is 12 amino acids long. Per the germline V gene, CDR1 is SNHLY and CDR2 is FYNNEI. V lost 2 bases, J lost 4 bases, and 6 bases lay in between. CDR3 in amino acids: CASSETGYEQYF. The CDR3 nucleotides read TGTGCCAGCAGTGAAACAGGGTACGAGCAGTACTTC.

At least ten counts were recorded for this clonotype. The CDR3 sequence: CASAGRNEQFF. CDR3 in DNA: TGTGCCAGCGCGGGTCGAAATGAGCAGTTCTTC. The chain joins TRBV5-5 to TRBJ2-1; tentative D call: TRBD2 (5 bases). Germline V gives CDR1 SGHKS, CDR2 YYEKEE (reference sequence). Deletions cut 7 bases from V and 7 bases from J, with 9 bases between. The CDR3 sequence is 11 residues long.

This clonotype was observed at least ten times. The chain links TRBV5-5 to TRBJ2-1, with a tentative D call TRBD2 (5 bases). The V and J ends lost 0 bases and 0 bases respectively, with 10 bases between them. From germline, CDR1 is SGHKS and CDR2 YYEKEE (reference sequence). The CDR3 runs 16 residues. CDR3 loop: CASSLAVGSSYNEQFF. In DNA, the CDR3 is TGTGCCAGCAGCTTGGCCGTGGGGAGCTCCTACAATGAGCAGTTCTTC. Full variable domain (missing parts from reference TRBV5-5 and TRBJ2-1): DAGVTQSPTHLIKTRGQQVTLRCSPISGHKSVSWYQQVLGQGPQFIFQYYEKEERGRGNFPDRFSARQFPNYSSELNVNALLLGDSALYLCASSLAVGSSYNEQFFGPGTRLTVL.

This clonotype came up a few times. This chain links TRBV7-3 with TRBJ1-1; D unclear. CDR3 length equals 13 residues. Trimming shortened V by 2 bases and J by 2 bases, and 6 bases separated the two germline ends. Germline assignment: CDR1 SGHTA and CDR2 FQGTGA. CDR3 DNA sequence: TGTGCCAGCAGCTTATACCCTAACACTGAAGCTTTCTTT. This sequence encodes CASSLYPNTEAFF.

This chain connects TRBV28 to TRBJ2-7; D may be TRBD2 (6 bases). With 5 bases removed from V and 4 bases from J, the gap between germline ends came to 15 bases. The CDR3 spans 14 residues. Germline V CDR1 and CDR2: MDHEN, SYDVKM. The CDR3 spells CASSLLRGVYEQYV. Here the CDR3 DNA reads TGTGCCAGCAGTCTTTTGCGCGGGGTATACGAGCAGTACGTC.

This clonotype was picked up many times. The genes are TRBV20-1 and TRBJ2-1, with TRBD1 identical over 8 bases. The CDR3 covers 15 residues. The trim removed 4 bases at V and 8 bases at J, leaving 13 bases unmatched. Germline CDR1 reads DFQATT; CDR2 reads SNEGSKA (reference sequence). The CDR3 protein is CSATHRGVNEDEQFF. CDR3 nucleotide sequence: TGCAGTGCTACCCACAGGGGGGTCAATGAGGATGAGCAGTTCTTC.

V usage is TRBV12-5 and J usage is TRBJ2-1; tentatively, D is TRBD1 (6 bases). The CDR3 sequence is 15 residues long. The germline CDR1 and CDR2 sequences are LGHNT and FRNRAP. V dropped 7 bases and J dropped 4 bases, with 17 bases sitting between them. The CDR3 nucleotides are TGTGCTAGTGTTGTGGCCGGGACAAATTACAATGAGCAGTTCTTC. As protein: CASVVAGTNYNEQFF.

This clonotype was counted only a few times. V gene TRBV7-2 combines with J gene TRBJ2-7; 10 nucleotides line up with TRBD2. The CDR3 is 16 amino acids. The junction had 7 bases not matched to a gene; V was cut back by 3 bases and J by 2 bases. CDR1 and CDR2 from the germline V gene are SGHTA and FQGNSA. The CDR3 sequence is CASSFYVAGGTYEQYF. The CDR3 DNA reads as TGTGCCAGCAGCTTCTACGTAGCGGGAGGAACCTACGAGCAGTACTTC.

This clonotype showed up just a few times. V gene TRBV5-1 combines with J gene TRBJ1-1; the match to TRBD1 covers 7 bases. CDR1 is SGHRS and CDR2 is YFSETQ in the germline V gene. Trimming took 5 bases from V and 4 from J; bases not matched to a gene: 8. This CDR3 comprises 14 residues. CDR3 sequence: CASSLTGFGTEAFF. The CDR3 DNA reads TGCGCCAGCAGTCTGACAGGGTTTGGCACTGAAGCTTTCTTT.

This clonotype was detected only a few times. The chain has TRBV7-2 and TRBJ2-2; a weak D match, TRBD2 (5 bases). Between the trimmed V and J ends, which lost 7 bases and 0 bases, there was a span of 9 bases. Germline CDR1 is SGHTA and CDR2 is FQGNSA. The CDR3 consists of 14 residues. The CDR3 coding sequence is TGTGCCAGCACCGGAGGCCCGAACACCGGGGAGCTGTTTTTT. It is translated as CASTGGPNTGELFF.

This clonotype was seen repeatedly, ten times or more. This sequence joins TRBV5-1 and TRBJ2-5; 8 nucleotides agree with TRBD2. CDR3 length equals 15 residues. The V and J ends lost 2 bases and 8 bases, in that order; junction bases with no gene match: 11. Germline values: CDR1 SGHRS, CDR2 YFSETQ. This chain's CDR3 is CASSLDTSGGGTQYF. CDR3 in DNA: TGCGCCAGCAGCTTAGATACTAGCGGTGGGGGAACCCAGTACTTC.

The chain employs TRBV20-1 and TRBJ2-7, with 7 positions matching TRBD2. Germline V gene lookup returns CDR1 DFQATT and CDR2 SNEGSKA (reference sequence). CDR3 length equals 16 residues. The junction had 19 bases not matched to a gene; V was cut back by 4 bases and J by 7 bases. The CDR3 protein is CSAMPQGGRTSGEQYF. As DNA, the CDR3 is TGCAGTGCTATGCCCCAGGGCGGGAGAACTTCGGGGGAGCAGTACTTC.

This clonotype was observed a few times. This chain uses TRBV5-1 with TRBJ2-7, with 8 nucleotides matching TRBD1. The trim removed 0 bases at V and 2 bases at J, leaving 7 bases unmatched. The CDR3 consists of 16 residues. From germline, CDR1 is SGHRS and CDR2 YFSETQ. As DNA, the CDR3 is TGCGCCAGCAGCTTGGGGACAGGGTGGGGGGCCTACGAGCAGTACTTC. Its protein product is CASSLGTGWGAYEQYF.

This clonotype was recorded many times. This chain connects TRBV15 to TRBJ2-3; 7 nucleotides align to TRBD2. This CDR3 has 15 amino acids. Trimming cost V 0 bases and J 9 bases; bases outside gene matches: 9. Germline-derived CDR1 and CDR2 are LNHNV and YYDKDF (reference sequence). This CDR3 reads CATSRDQASGDTQYF. Here the CDR3 DNA reads TGTGCCACCAGCAGAGATCAGGCCAGCGGGGACACGCAGTATTTT.

This clonotype occurred many times. The rearrangement links TRBV20-1 to TRBJ1-6, with D possibly matching TRBD1 (6 bases). This CDR3 comprises 12 residues. Trimming pared 3 bases from V and 12 bases from J, leaving 12 bases between. The germline gives CDR1 DFQATT, CDR2 SNEGSKA (reference sequence). This chain's CDR3 is CSASWEGGPLHF. CDR3 DNA sequence: TGCAGTGCTAGTTGGGAGGGGGGACCCCTCCACTTT.

The chain employs TRBV11-2 and TRBJ2-3; D is uncertain. Germline V CDR1 and CDR2: SGHAT, FQNNGV. V lost 10 bases, J lost 1 base, and 9 bases lay in between. There are 12 residues in the CDR3. CDR3 bases: TGTGCCACCCTCGAGGGCACAGATACGCAGTATTTT. This encodes CATLEGTDTQYF.

This clonotype was observed at least ten times. J is TRBJ1-6 and V is TRBV7-2; D gene unclear. The germline CDR1 and CDR2 sequences are SGHTA and FQGNSA. CDR3 length: 14 amino acids. V lost 5 bases and J 9 bases, leaving 14 bases between the germline ends. The CDR3 spells CASSVGPFGSPLHF. In nucleotides, the CDR3 is TGTGCCAGCAGCGTGGGTCCTTTCGGTTCACCCCTCCACTTT.

This chain joins TRBV5-1 and TRBJ1-1, with a weak D call TRBD1 (5 bases). This CDR3 region has 13 residues. The germline V gene has CDR1 SGHRS and CDR2 YFSETQ. V dropped 0 bases and J dropped 6 bases, with 9 bases sitting between them. CDR3 amino acids: CASSLVGDAEAFF. Written as DNA, the CDR3 is TGCGCCAGCAGCTTGGTCGGGGACGCTGAAGCTTTCTTT.

The table lists this clonotype with a few counts. The rearrangement joins TRBV29-1 to TRBJ1-5; 7 bases line up with TRBD1. This CDR3 spans 16 amino acids. With V trimmed by 3 bases and J by 2 bases, 10 bases remained unmatched. The germline V gene has CDR1 SQVTM and CDR2 ANQGSEA. Written as DNA, the CDR3 is TGCAGCGTTGAGGCATCCACAGGGGTCGGCAATCAGCCCCAGCATTTT. Amino acid sequence: CSVEASTGVGNQPQHF. Looking up the rest from reference TRBV29-1 and TRBJ1-5 gives the full variable domain: SAVISQKPSRDICQRGTSLTIQCQVDSQVTMMFWYRQQPGQSLTLIATANQGSEATYESGFVIDKFPISRPNLTFSTLTVSNMSPEDSSIYLCSVEASTGVGNQPQHFGDGTRLSIL.

This clonotype came up many times. The chain is built from TRBV19 and TRBJ2-7; D is uncertain. V was clipped by 5 bases and J by 5 bases, with 13 bases between them. Germline V gene lookup returns CDR1 LNHDA and CDR2 SQIVND (reference sequence). The CDR3 covers 13 residues. For the CDR3, the DNA is TGTGCCAGTAGTCTGGAGCGAGCTAACGAGCAGTACTTC. Amino acids: CASSLERANEQYF.

Ten or more counts support this clonotype. J is TRBJ2-1 and V is TRBV5-8; 9 bases match TRBD2. The CDR3 runs 16 residues. Germline CDR1 is SGHTS and CDR2 is YDEGEE. With V trimmed by 5 bases and J by 7 bases, 13 bases remained unmatched. The CDR3 sequence: CASSSWLAGTFNEQFF. The DNA for the CDR3 is TGTGCCAGCAGTTCATGGCTAGCGGGGACTTTTAATGAGCAGTTCTTC.